Sequencing of this T cell receptor (beta chain) was carried out in a study of shared clonotypes between healthy human individuals. The J segment lost 1 base and the V segment lost 4 bases, leaving 3 bases of the junction unmatched. This CDR3 comprises 15 residues. CDR1 and CDR2 (germline): SGHRS, YFSETQ. TCRdb's copy holds only in-frame clones and misses some; the assay was immunoSEQ multiplex PCR. Of 950,000 to 1,100,000 clones in the sample, roughly 75% were seen once. Concerning this clone: Other DNA sequences in this specimen translate into the identical CDR3.

Specimen: memory CD4+ T cells sorted from blood. Subset: CD45RA-negative fraction. The chain combines TRBV5-1 with TRBJ2-1; TRBD1 aligns across 9 bases. The sequence derives from a man between 18 and 35 years old in good health. The CDR3 DNA reads as TGCGCCAGCAGCCCCGGACAGGGGTCCTACAATGAGCAGTTCTTC. This codes for CASSPGQGSYNEQFF.